These 10 T cell receptor beta chains share one sample of origin, sequenced in a study of blood T cells in healthy people across ages. Next came a second PCR, run for about 7 to 12 cycles, which used a sample-barcoded 5' primer along with a J-beta primer mix. TCRdb reanalysed the 5' RACE reads using MiXCR and keeps one entry per CDR3 protein. The table records over 750,000 distinct CDR3 sequences, 20% to 25% of them present only once. In addition, the sample was reused for a study of T cells of mothers and their children.

The sample consisted of blood. Receptors originate from a boy between 5 and 17 years old in good health.

The chain carries TRBV6-2 or TRBV6-3 and TRBJ2-2, with TRBD2 matching 12 bases. Germline V lookup: CDR1 MNHEY, CDR2 SVGEGT. With 6 bases clipped from V and 8 bases from J, the junction kept 10 bases outside the gene matches. This CDR3 spans 16 amino acids. CDR3 nucleotides: TGTGCCAGCAGACCCTCGAGGACTAGCGGGGTTGGGGAGCTGTTTTTT. This translates into CASRPSRTSGVGELFF.

This clonotype has just a few counts. The rearrangement joins TRBV21-1 to TRBJ2-5; the table's D gene call, TRBD2, was not cross checked with the DNA. TRBV21-1 is a recognized pseudogene. The length of the CDR3 is 16 residues. This CDR3 is CASSRSGTPTGETQYF. The CDR3, as DNA: TGTGCCAGCAGCAGATCCGGGACTCCGACCGGAGAGACCCAGTACTTC.

The chain couples TRBV20-1 to TRBJ1-4; 9 bases line up with TRBD1. V lost 3 bases and J lost 5; bases outside the gene matches: 7. The CDR3 runs 15 residues. The germline CDR1 and CDR2 sequences are DFQATT and SNEGSKA (reference sequence). The CDR3 DNA reads TGCAGTGCTAGCGATTCCGGGACAGGGAATGAAAAACTGTTTTTT. Protein product: CSASDSGTGNEKLFF.

This clonotype was seen a handful of times. The V and J genes are TRBV12-3 or TRBV12-4 and TRBJ2-7; no firm D call. The V and J ends lost 4 bases and 2 bases respectively, with 12 bases between them. The CDR3 has 14 amino acids. The CDR3 protein is CASSWGLKPYEQYF. CDR3 coding DNA: TGTGCCAGCAGTTGGGGTCTTAAACCCTACGAGCAGTACTTC.

The rearrangement joins TRBV14 to TRBJ2-7; D gene uncertain. With 3 bases removed from V and 5 bases from J, the gap between germline ends came to 11 bases. Germline V CDR1 and CDR2: SGHDN, FVKESK. The CDR3 length is 13 residues. The CDR3 region is CASSQESHHEQYF. The CDR3 DNA follows: TGTGCCAGCAGCCAGGAATCCCACCACGAGCAGTACTTC.

CDR3: CASTLVGGAVPNYGYTF. The DNA for the CDR3 is TGTGCCAGCACCTTAGTGGGGGGCGCGGTCCCTAACTATGGCTACACCTTC. J is TRBJ1-2 and V is TRBV4-2; a possible D gene is TRBD1 (6 bases). Germline assignment: CDR1 LGHNA and CDR2 YNFKEQ. Trimming removed 7 bases from V and 0 bases from J, with 21 bases in between. The CDR3 runs to 17 residues.

CDR3: CASSLIGGAYEQYF. The CDR3 bases are TGCGCCAGCAGCCTTATCGGGGGTGCCTACGAGCAGTACTTC. The chain carries TRBV5-1 and TRBJ2-5; possible D gene TRBD2, 6 bases. The closer fit of TRBJ2-7 to the DNA end suggests the J call may be wrong. Germline V gives CDR1 SGHRS, CDR2 YFSETQ. This CDR3 spans 14 amino acids.

This clonotype was seen more than once but under ten times. The chain joins TRBV28 to TRBJ2-5; TRBD1 agrees at 7 bases. With V trimmed by 8 bases and J by 4 bases, 10 bases remained unmatched. CDR1 is MDHEN, CDR2 SYDVKM, per germline. The CDR3 runs 14 residues. CDR3 nucleotide sequence: TGTGCCAGCCGAACTACGGACAGGCGAGAGACCCAGTACTTC. Its translation is CASRTTDRRETQYF.

V and J are TRBV6-4 and TRBJ1-1; tentative D call: TRBD1 (6 bases). The V and J ends lost 9 bases and 5 bases respectively, with 19 bases between them. The V gene's germline CDR1 is MRHNA and CDR2 SNTAGT. The CDR3 runs 14 residues. CDR3 sequence: CARPRQARGTEAFF. CDR3 DNA: TGTGCCAGACCCAGACAGGCCAGAGGTACTGAAGCTTTCTTT.

This chain links TRBV7-2 with TRBJ2-5; 16 bases align to TRBD2. The last part of the DNA fits TRBJ2-1 better; the J call may be wrong. Germline V gene sequence: CDR1 SGHTA, CDR2 FQGNSA. The CDR3 spans 17 residues. The CDR3 DNA follows: TGTGCCAGCAGCCTCCATAAGGGACTAGCGGGGGGGAATGAGCAGTTCTTC. It is translated as CASSLHKGLAGGNEQFF.